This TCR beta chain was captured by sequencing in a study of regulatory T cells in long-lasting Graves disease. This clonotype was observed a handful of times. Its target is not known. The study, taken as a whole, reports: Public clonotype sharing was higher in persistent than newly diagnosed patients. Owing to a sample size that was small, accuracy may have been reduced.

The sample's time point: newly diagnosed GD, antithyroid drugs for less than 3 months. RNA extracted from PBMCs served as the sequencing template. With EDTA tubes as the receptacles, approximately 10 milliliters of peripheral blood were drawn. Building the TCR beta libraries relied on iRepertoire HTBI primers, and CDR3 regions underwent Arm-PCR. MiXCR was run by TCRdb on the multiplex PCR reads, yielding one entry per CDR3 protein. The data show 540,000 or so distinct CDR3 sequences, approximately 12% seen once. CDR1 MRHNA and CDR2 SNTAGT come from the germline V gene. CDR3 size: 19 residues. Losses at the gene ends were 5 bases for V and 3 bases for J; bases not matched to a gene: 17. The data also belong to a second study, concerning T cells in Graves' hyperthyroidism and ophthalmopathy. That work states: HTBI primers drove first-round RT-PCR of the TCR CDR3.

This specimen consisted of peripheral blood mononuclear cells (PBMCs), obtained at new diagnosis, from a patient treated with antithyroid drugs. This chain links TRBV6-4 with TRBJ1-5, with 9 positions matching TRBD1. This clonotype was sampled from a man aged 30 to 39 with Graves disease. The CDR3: CASSSKSPSGTGINQPQHF. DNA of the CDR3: TGTGCCAGCAGTTCTAAGTCCCCCTCCGGGACAGGGATCAATCAGCCCCAGCATTTT.